Listed here are 2 T cell receptor beta chains from one sample, sequenced in a study of OX40 agonist ivuxolimab in advanced cancers. The data were produced by immunoSEQ multiplex PCR, yet TCRdb's version contains in-frame clones alone and is incomplete. The sample has some 27,000 clones, around nine tenths seen once. The sample consisted of CD4+ or CD8+ T cells sorted from blood, taken in a trial of the OX40 agonist ivuxolimab. The receptors here all came from an adult with an advanced solid tumor such as melanoma, head and neck, liver or kidney cancer.

The J gene is TRBJ2-3, the V gene TRBV30; 7 positions agree with TRBD2. Unmatched junction bases numbered 6, after V lost 2 bases and J lost 4 bases. CDR1 and CDR2 (germline): GTSNPN, SVGIG (reference sequence). The CDR3 contains 14 residues. The CDR3 sequence: CAWSFLAVSDTQYF. CDR3 DNA sequence: TGTGCCTGGAGTTTCCTAGCGGTGTCAGATACGCAGTATTTT.

The V and J genes are TRBV2 and TRBJ1-2, with 9 positions matching TRBD1. This CDR3 is 16 amino acids long. CDR1 and CDR2 (germline): SNHLY, FYNNEI. V shed 6 bases, J shed 8 bases, and the junction held 16 bases outside the gene matches. The CDR3 region is CASSESVTGGVGGYTF. DNA of the CDR3: TGTGCCAGCAGCGAATCCGTGACAGGGGGAGTCGGGGGCTACACCTTC.